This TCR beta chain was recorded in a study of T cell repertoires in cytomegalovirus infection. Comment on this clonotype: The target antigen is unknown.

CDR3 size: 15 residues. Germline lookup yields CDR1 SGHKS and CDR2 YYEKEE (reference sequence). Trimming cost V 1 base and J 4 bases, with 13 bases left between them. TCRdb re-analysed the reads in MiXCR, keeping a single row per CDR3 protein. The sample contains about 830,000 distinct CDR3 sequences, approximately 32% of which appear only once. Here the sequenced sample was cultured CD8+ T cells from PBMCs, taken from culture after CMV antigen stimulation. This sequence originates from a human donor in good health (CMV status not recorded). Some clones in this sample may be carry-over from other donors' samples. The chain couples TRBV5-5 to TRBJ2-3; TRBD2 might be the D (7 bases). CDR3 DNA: TGTGCCAGCAGCTTGCGCGGGGGCCCTGCAGATACGCAGTATTTT. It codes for CASSLRGGPADTQYF.